Below, one TCR beta chain is given with its context. Its cognate antigen is unknown. Every single patient, without exception, relapsed after autologous stem cell transplantation, and brentuximab vedotin exposure varied. TCRdb's table, derived via immunoSEQ multiplex PCR, lists solely in-frame clones and lacks some. The data contain tens of thousands of clones, approximately 84% of them singletons. This sample is part of a study of PD-1 blockade in classical Hodgkin lymphoma. Study-wide points: No one has yet defined what causes the repertoire differences, which may be disease activity or prior therapy. In CD4+ cells, TCR diversity went up significantly by C4D1, but in CD8+ cells it did not. It was reported that newly diagnosed patients had less baseline TCR diversity than healthy donors. Before treatment, complete responders showed about the same diversity as newly diagnosed patients.

Trimming shortened V by 3 bases and J by 2 bases, and 11 bases separated the two germline ends. The CDR3 extends over 14 amino acids. Germline lookup yields CDR1 SEHNR and CDR2 FQNEAQ (reference sequence). This receptor was obtained from a human donor with classical Hodgkin lymphoma. Sequencing used peripheral blood mononuclear cells (PBMCs), obtained at baseline. The chain has TRBV7-9 and TRBJ2-7; D gene unclear. CDR3 sequence reads: CASSFSTRAYEQYV. CDR3 coding DNA: TGTGCCAGCAGCTTCTCGACAAGGGCCTACGAGCAGTACGTC.